The 21 T cell receptor beta chains listed next were all sequenced from one sample in a study of shared clonotypes between healthy human individuals. The data were produced by immunoSEQ multiplex PCR, yet TCRdb's version contains in-frame clones alone and is incomplete. Of 2 million to 2.5 million clones in the sample, less than 95% were seen once. Sequenced input: naive CD4+ T cells from PBMCs. Subset meaning: CD45RA+ positively selected. Receptors were obtained from a man between 18 and 35 years old in good health. Some clones in this sample may be carry-over from other donors' samples.

The V gene is TRBV28, the J gene TRBJ1-4; D is undetermined. V lost 11 bases and J 11 bases, leaving 21 bases between the germline ends. The CDR3 extends over 13 amino acids. Germline-derived CDR1 and CDR2 are MDHEN and SYDVKM. The CDR3 loop is CAGLDSGSEKLFF. Written as DNA, the CDR3 is TGTGCCGGTCTGGACTCCGGGTCGGAGAAACTGTTTTTT. Based on the CDR3 plus reference TRBV28 and TRBJ1-4, the full variable domain is DVKVTQSSRYLVKRTGEKVFLECVQDMDHENMFWYRQDPGLGLRLIYFSYDVKMKEKGDIPEGYSVSREKKERFSLILESASTNQTSMYLCAGLDSGSEKLFFGSGTQLSVL.

The V call is TRBV14, the J call TRBJ1-1; the match to TRBD1 covers 9 bases. Trimming at V came to 7 bases and at J to 6 bases, leaving 6 bases not matched to a gene. The CDR3 runs to 13 residues. Per germline, CDR1 SGHDN and CDR2 FVKESK. CDR3 nucleotide sequence: TGTGCCAGCAACCGGGACAGGGAGTCTGAAGCTTTCTTT. Translation: CASNRDRESEAFF. The complete variable domain, with remaining parts taken from reference TRBV14 and TRBJ1-1, reads EAGVTQFPSHSVIEKGQTVTLRCDPISGHDNLYWYRRVMGKEIKFLLHFVKESKQDESGMPNNRFLAERTGGTYSTLKVQPAELEDSGVYFCASNRDRESEAFFGQGTRLTVV.

Regarding this clone: Other DNA sequences within the sample encode an identical CDR3. The rearrangement uses TRBV15 and TRBJ2-7; maybe TRBD2 (5 bases). The V end was cut by 0 bases, the J end by 0 bases, with 9 bases between. The CDR3 contains 15 residues. CDR1 is LNHNV, CDR2 YYDKDF, per germline (reference sequence). The DNA for the CDR3 is TGTGCCACCAGCAGAGAAGGAGGAAGCTCCTACGAGCAGTACTTC. Translated, it gives CATSREGGSSYEQYF.

V usage is TRBV5-8 and J usage is TRBJ1-5; 7 bases fit TRBD1. Looked up from germline, CDR1 is SGHTS and CDR2 is YDEGEE. After removal of 2 bases from V and 4 bases from J, the junction contained 9 bases not matched to a gene. This CDR3 has 16 amino acids. The CDR3 spells CASSFFKGAFNQPQHF. The CDR3 DNA reads as TGTGCCAGCAGCTTTTTTAAGGGGGCCTTTAATCAGCCCCAGCATTTT.

The chain joins TRBV10-1 to TRBJ1-5; TRBD1 matches 9 bases. With 8 bases clipped from V and 0 bases from J, the junction kept 17 bases outside the gene matches. The CDR3 loop spans 19 amino acids. Germline V lookup: CDR1 WNHNN, CDR2 SYGVQD (reference sequence). This CDR3 reads CASGSQGASLGYSNQPQHF. The DNA of the CDR3 is TGCGCCAGCGGCTCACAGGGGGCTTCCCTTGGCTATAGCAATCAGCCCCAGCATTTT.

This chain uses TRBV25-1 with TRBJ2-1; D gene unclear. The germline gives CDR1 MGHDK, CDR2 SYGVNS. CDR3 length equals 11 residues. V was trimmed by 10 bases and J by 4 bases, leaving 8 bases between them. CDR3 sequence reads: CATRVYNEQFF. The CDR3 DNA sequence: TGTGCCACCAGAGTGTACAATGAGCAGTTCTTC. The full variable domain, in which reference TRBV25-1 and TRBJ2-1 provide the parts outside the CDR3, is EADIYQTPRYLVIGTGKKITLECSQTMGHDKMYWYQQDPGMELHLIHYSYGVNSTEKGDLSSESTVSRIRTEHFPLTLESARPSHTSQYLCATRVYNEQFFGPGTRLTVL.

The gene calls are TRBV30 and TRBJ2-2, with TRBD1 identical over 9 bases. V gave up 6 bases and J gave up 3 bases; unmatched junction bases: 8. The CDR3 totals 15 residues. CDR1 and CDR2 from the germline V gene are GTSNPN and SVGIG (reference sequence). The CDR3 DNA follows: TGTGCCTGTGTCCACAGGGGGCGACACACCGGGGAGCTGTTTTTT. The encoded protein is CACVHRGRHTGELFF. Drawing the rest from reference TRBV30 and TRBJ2-2, the complete variable domain is SQTIHQWPATLVQPVGSPLSLECTVEGTSNPNLYWYRQAAGRGLQLLFYSVGIGQISSEVPQNLSASRPQDRQFILSSKKLLLSDSGFYLCACVHRGRHTGELFFGEGSRLTVL.

This chain uses TRBV27 with TRBJ1-1, with D maybe TRBD1 (6 bases). Trimming removed 2 bases at V and 4 bases at J, with 20 bases between. CDR1 MNHEY and CDR2 SMNVEV come from the germline V gene (reference sequence). The CDR3 loop spans 17 amino acids. CDR3 in DNA: TGTGCCAGCAGTTTAAGGGGGTTTTTGGGGGCGCGCACTGAAGCTTTCTTT. Residues: CASSLRGFLGARTEAFF.

This chain uses TRBV5-1 with TRBJ1-2; D gene uncertain. The CDR3 runs 13 residues. Germline lookup yields CDR1 SGHRS and CDR2 YFSETQ. Trimming took 4 bases from V and 2 from J, leaving 9 bases between them. Written as DNA, the CDR3 is TGCGCCAGCAGCCAAGAGGGAAACTATGGCTACACCTTC. It encodes CASSQEGNYGYTF.

This clone showed up just once. The chain joins TRBV6-6 to TRBJ2-3, with 7 bases fitting TRBD2. This CDR3 spans 12 amino acids. Per the germline V gene, CDR1 is MNHNY and CDR2 is SVGAGI (reference sequence). The trim removed 4 bases at V and 7 bases at J, leaving 2 bases unmatched. CDR3 bases: TGTGCCAGCAGTTCACTAGCGAATACGCAGTATTTT. This encodes CASSSLANTQYF.

The gene calls are TRBV10-3 and TRBJ2-2; no firm D call. V was shortened by 3 bases and J by 4 bases, with 12 bases between the two germline ends. The CDR3 is 15 amino acids. Per the germline V gene, CDR1 is ENHRY and CDR2 is SYGVKD. The CDR3 loop reads CAISDSVRGTGELFF. The CDR3 region has the DNA TGTGCCATCAGTGACAGCGTAAGAGGCACCGGGGAGCTGTTTTTT.

V is TRBV28 and J is TRBJ1-5; D not certain. Germline V CDR1 and CDR2: MDHEN, SYDVKM. The ends were cut back, 3 bases at V and 4 bases at J, with 13 bases in the middle. The CDR3 consists of 15 residues. CDR3 loop: CASSLVAPPNQPQHF. CDR3 DNA: TGTGCCAGCAGTTTGGTTGCTCCTCCTAATCAGCCCCAGCATTTT.

This clone was seen more than once but under ten times. The chain carries TRBV30 and TRBJ1-4, with TRBD1 matching over 12 bases. Germline V gives CDR1 GTSNPN, CDR2 SVGIG (reference sequence). The junction had 10 bases not matched to a gene; V was cut back by 2 bases and J by 12 bases. This CDR3 is built from 15 residues. The CDR3 region is CAWSHSGTGGAELFF. The CDR3 DNA reads as TGTGCCTGGAGTCACTCCGGGACAGGGGGCGCGGAACTGTTTTTT.

This clone was detected once. The DNA for the CDR3 is TGCGCCAGCAGTAAGGACAGGGGTCGGGAGACCCAGTACTTC. This encodes CASSKDRGRETQYF. V gene TRBV5-1 combines with J gene TRBJ2-5; 9 bases map to TRBD1. With 5 bases clipped from V and 5 bases from J, the junction kept 7 bases outside the gene matches. The CDR3 has 14 residues. CDR1 and CDR2 (germline): SGHRS, YFSETQ.

This chain connects TRBV2 to TRBJ1-1; D is possibly TRBD1 (6 bases). V was trimmed by 5 bases and J by 2 bases, leaving 15 bases between them. Germline CDR1 reads SNHLY; CDR2 reads FYNNEI. The CDR3 extends over 15 amino acids. The CDR3 loop is CASSPPGQRNTEAFF. The CDR3 DNA is TGTGCCAGCAGTCCGCCGGGACAAAGAAACACTGAAGCTTTCTTT.

The chain is built from TRBV7-8 and TRBJ1-3; 7 positions agree with TRBD1. Germline V gene lookup returns CDR1 SGHVS and CDR2 FQNEAQ. This CDR3 has 17 amino acids. V lost 5 bases, J lost 4 bases, and 14 bases stayed unmatched. The CDR3 region has the DNA TGTGCCAGCAGCCCAAAACCGGGACAGCCGAAGGGAAACACCATATATTTT. It specifies CASSPKPGQPKGNTIYF.

This sequence joins TRBV28 and TRBJ1-5; unclear D gene. The CDR3 spans 14 residues. Germline V gives CDR1 MDHEN, CDR2 SYDVKM. With 3 bases removed from V and 3 bases from J, the gap between germline ends came to 9 bases. This chain's CDR3 is CASSFSRANQPQHF. CDR3 bases: TGTGCCAGCAGTTTCAGCCGGGCCAATCAGCCCCAGCATTTT.

The chain combines TRBV4-1 with TRBJ1-1, with no clear D. CDR1 is MGHRA, CDR2 YSYEKL, per germline. V gave up 0 bases and J gave up 2 bases, with 10 bases separating them. The length of the CDR3 is 15 residues. DNA of the CDR3: TGCGCCAGCAGCCAAGAGGCGGCAGAAAACACTGAAGCTTTCTTT. Translation: CASSQEAAENTEAFF.

This clone is a singleton in its sample. The rearrangement uses TRBV28 and TRBJ2-7, with D perhaps matching TRBD1 or TRBD2 (5 bases each). The V end was cut by 5 bases, the J end by 6 bases, with 11 bases between. In germline, CDR1 is MDHEN, CDR2 SYDVKM. CDR3 length equals 12 residues. DNA for the CDR3: TGTGCCAGCAGTCCGCCCGGGGCCGAGCAGTACTTC. It encodes CASSPPGAEQYF.

This clone has a single count. This chain uses TRBV7-3 with TRBJ2-3; D unclear. The CDR3 sequence is 13 residues long. V was trimmed by 5 bases and J by 12 bases, leaving 18 bases between them. Germline values: CDR1 SGHTA, CDR2 FQGTGA. The CDR3 bases are TGTGCCAGCAGCCCCTCCCGAGAAGGGTTACAGTATTTT. This codes for CASSPSREGLQYF.

The rearrangement uses TRBV5-1 and TRBJ1-1, with D possibly TRBD1 on 6 matching bases. V was cut by 5 bases and J by 7 bases, with 15 bases left in between. Germline lookup yields CDR1 SGHRS and CDR2 YFSETQ. This CDR3 contains 13 residues. CDR3: CASSREGGDEAFF. DNA of the CDR3: TGCGCCAGCAGTCGAGAGGGGGGTGATGAAGCTTTCTTT.